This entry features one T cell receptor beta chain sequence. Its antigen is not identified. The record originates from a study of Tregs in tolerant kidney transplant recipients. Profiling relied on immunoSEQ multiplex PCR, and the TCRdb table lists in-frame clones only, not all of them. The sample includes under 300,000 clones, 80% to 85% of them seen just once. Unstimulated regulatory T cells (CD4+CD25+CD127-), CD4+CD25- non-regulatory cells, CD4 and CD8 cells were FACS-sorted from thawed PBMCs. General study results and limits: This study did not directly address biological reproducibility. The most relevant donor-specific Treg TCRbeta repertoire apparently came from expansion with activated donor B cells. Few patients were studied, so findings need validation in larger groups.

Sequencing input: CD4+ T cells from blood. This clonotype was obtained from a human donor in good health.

For the CDR3, the DNA is TGTGCCAGCAGGGTACTAGCGGAAAGCTCCTACGAGCAGTACTTC. It translates to CASRVLAESSYEQYF. The J gene is TRBJ2-7, the V gene TRBV2, with 8 nucleotides matching TRBD2. Germline V gene lookup returns CDR1 SNHLY and CDR2 FYNNEI. After removal of 6 bases from V and 0 bases from J, the junction contained 7 bases not matched to a gene. The CDR3 covers 15 residues.